This T cell receptor beta chain was identified during a study of blood T cell repertoires in COVID-19. This CDR3 is 19 amino acids long. Germline V lookup: CDR1 SGHTA, CDR2 FQGTGA. Losses at the gene ends were 5 bases for V and 0 bases for J; bases not matched to a gene: 15. The table came from immunoSEQ multiplex PCR; TCRdb's copy has only in-frame clones and leaves some out. Found here are over 150,000 clones, approximately 88% of them singletons; the top ten hold 6% to 7%. J is TRBJ2-1 and V is TRBV7-3, with TRBD2 matching over 8 bases. The clonotype originates from a woman aged 40 to 50 with COVID-19, enrolled during active disease. The material sequenced was peripheral blood. The CDR3 nucleotides read TGTGCCAGCAGCCCGGGACTAGTAGGATACTCCTCCTCCTACAATGAGCAGTTCTTC. As protein: CASSPGLVGYSSSYNEQFF.